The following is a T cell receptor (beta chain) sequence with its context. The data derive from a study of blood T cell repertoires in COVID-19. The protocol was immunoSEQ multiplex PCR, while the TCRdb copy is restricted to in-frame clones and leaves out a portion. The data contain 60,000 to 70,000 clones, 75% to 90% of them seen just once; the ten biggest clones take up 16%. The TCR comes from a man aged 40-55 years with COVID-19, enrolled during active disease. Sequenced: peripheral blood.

The CDR3 DNA reads TGTGCCAGCAGTATGCGACAGGACTATGGCTACACCTTC. It translates to CASSMRQDYGYTF. This chain joins TRBV2 and TRBJ1-2; TRBD1 is a possible D gene (6 bases). This CDR3 is built from 13 residues. Germline V gene sequence: CDR1 SNHLY, CDR2 FYNNEI. Trimming pared 5 bases from V and 3 bases from J, leaving 10 bases between.